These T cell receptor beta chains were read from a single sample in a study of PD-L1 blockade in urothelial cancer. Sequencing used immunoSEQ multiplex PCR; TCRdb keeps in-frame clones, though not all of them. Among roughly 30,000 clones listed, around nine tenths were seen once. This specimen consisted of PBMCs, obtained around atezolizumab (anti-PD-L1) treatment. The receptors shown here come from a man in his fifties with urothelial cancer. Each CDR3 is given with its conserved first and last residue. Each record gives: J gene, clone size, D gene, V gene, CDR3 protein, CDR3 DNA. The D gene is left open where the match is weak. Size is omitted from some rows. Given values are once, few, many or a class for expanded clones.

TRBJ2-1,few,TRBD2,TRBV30,CAWRGLAISSYNEQFF,TGTGCCTGGAGGGGACTAGCGATCAGCTCCTACAATGAGCAGTTCTTC
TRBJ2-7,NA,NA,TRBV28,CASSGTPYEQYF,TGTGCCAGCAGTGGGACACCCTACGAGCAGTACTTC
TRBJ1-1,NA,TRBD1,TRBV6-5,CATRQGVLNTEAFF,TGTGCCACCAGACAGGGAGTCTTGAACACTGAAGCTTTCTTT
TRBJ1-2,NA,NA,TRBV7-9,CASSPRLGADYGYTF,TGTGCCAGCAGCCCCCGATTGGGGGCTGACTATGGCTACACCTTC
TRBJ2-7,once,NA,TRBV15,CATSRDTYEQYF,TGTGCCACCAGCAGAGATACCTACGAGCAGTACTTC
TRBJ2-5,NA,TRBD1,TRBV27,CASSLGQGKEETQYF,TGTGCCAGCAGCCTGGGACAGGGTAAGGAGGAGACCCAGTACTTC
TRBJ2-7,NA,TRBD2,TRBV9,CASSVAPSGEGEQYF,TGTGCCAGCAGCGTAGCGCCTAGCGGGGAGGGCGAGCAGTACTTC
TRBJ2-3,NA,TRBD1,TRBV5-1,CASSSGTGGTDTQYF,TGCGCCAGCAGCTCCGGGACAGGGGGCACAGATACGCAGTATTTT
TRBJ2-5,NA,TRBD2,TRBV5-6,CASSRPMTSAQETQYF,TGTGCCAGCAGCAGACCCATGACTAGCGCCCAAGAGACCCAGTACTTC
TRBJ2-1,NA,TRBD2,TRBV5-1,CASSLPSGRIDEQFF,TGCGCCAGCAGCTTGCCTAGCGGGAGAATCGATGAGCAGTTCTTC
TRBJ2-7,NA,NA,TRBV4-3,CASSQERQGSYEQYF,TGCGCCAGCAGCCAAGAAAGGCAGGGATCCTACGAGCAGTACTTC
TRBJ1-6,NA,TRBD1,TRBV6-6,CASSYHRGNNSPLHF,TGTGCCAGCAGTTACCACAGGGGCAATAATTCACCCCTCCACTTT
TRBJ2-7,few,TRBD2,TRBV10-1,CASKENHGTSGSYEQYF,TGCGCCAGCAAAGAGAATCACGGGACTAGCGGTTCCTACGAGCAGTACTTC
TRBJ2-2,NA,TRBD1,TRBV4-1,CASSQFHSQGTGELFF,TGCGCCAGCAGCCAATTCCATTCACAGGGGACCGGGGAGCTGTTTTTT
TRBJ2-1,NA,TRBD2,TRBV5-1,CASSLARTGLASGRSHNEQFF,TGCGCCAGCAGCTTGGCCCGTACAGGGTTGGCTAGCGGGAGAAGTCACAATGAGCAGTTCTTC
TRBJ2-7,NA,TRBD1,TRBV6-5,CASSYLTGNDEQYF,TGTGCCAGCAGTTACTTGACAGGGAACGACGAGCAGTACTTC
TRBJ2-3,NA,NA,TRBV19,CASSIDYSSTDTQYF,TGTGCCAGTAGTATAGACTACAGCAGCACAGATACGCAGTATTTT
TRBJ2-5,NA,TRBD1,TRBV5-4,CASSLTGGAGETQYF,TGTGCCAGCAGCTTGACAGGGGGCGCAGGAGAGACCCAGTACTTC
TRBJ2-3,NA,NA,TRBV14,CASSQDSGLGTDTQYF,TGTGCCAGCAGCCAAGATTCGGGGTTAGGCACAGATACGCAGTATTTT
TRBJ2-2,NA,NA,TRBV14,CASSPWGLTGELFF,TGTGCCAGCTCCCCATGGGGACTCACCGGGGAGCTGTTTTTT
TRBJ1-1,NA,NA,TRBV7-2,CASSLVPFLDTRFF,TGTGCCAGCAGCTTAGTTCCTTTTTTGGACACGAGGTTCTTT
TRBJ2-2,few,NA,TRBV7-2,CASSFQASTGELFF,TGTGCCAGCAGCTTTCAGGCATCCACCGGGGAGCTGTTTTTT
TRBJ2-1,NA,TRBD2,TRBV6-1,CASSDIGGGSYNEQFF,TGTGCCAGCAGTGATATAGGCGGGGGTTCCTACAATGAGCAGTTCTTC
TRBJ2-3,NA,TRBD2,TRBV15,CATSRDYSTSGRQADTQYF,TGTGCCACCAGCAGAGATTATTCGACTAGCGGGAGGCAGGCAGATACGCAGTATTTT
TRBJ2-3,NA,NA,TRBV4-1,CASKGGFGTDTQYF,TGCGCCAGCAAGGGCGGGTTTGGCACAGATACGCAGTATTTT
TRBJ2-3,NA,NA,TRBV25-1,CASSEIGESTDTQYF,TGTGCCAGCAGTGAAATAGGGGAATCCACAGATACGCAGTATTTT
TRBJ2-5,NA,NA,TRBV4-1,CASSQGRLATMMETQYF,TGCGCCAGCAGCCAAGGCCGGCTAGCAACTATGATGGAGACCCAGTACTTC
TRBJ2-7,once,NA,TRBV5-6,CASSFEQGASYEQYF,TGTGCCAGCAGCTTTGAACAGGGCGCCTCCTACGAGCAGTACTTC
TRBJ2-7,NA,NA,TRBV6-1,CASSLLYLDEQYF,TGTGCCAGCAGTTTACTCTATTTAGACGAGCAGTACTTC
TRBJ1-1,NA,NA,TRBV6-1,CAAKPGTVNTEAFF,TGTGCCGCGAAACCCGGGACTGTGAACACTGAAGCTTTCTTT
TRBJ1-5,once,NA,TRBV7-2,CASSYTGQNNQPQHF,TGTGCCAGCAGTTATACCGGACAGAACAATCAGCCCCAGCATTTT
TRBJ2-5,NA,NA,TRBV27,CASRLEVSSETQYF,TGTGCCAGCAGACTTGAAGTTTCTTCAGAGACCCAGTACTTC
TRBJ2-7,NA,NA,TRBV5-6,CASSLGGGYEQYF,TGTGCCAGCAGCTTGGGAGGGGGCTACGAGCAGTACTTC
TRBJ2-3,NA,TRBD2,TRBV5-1,CASSFGVGRAVIDSDTQYF,TGCGCCAGCAGCTTTGGAGTAGGGAGGGCCGTGATCGACTCGGATACGCAGTATTTT
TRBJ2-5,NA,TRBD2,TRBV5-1,CASSLELAGVMAQYF,TGCGCCAGCAGCTTGGAACTAGCGGGGGTCATGGCCCAGTACTTC
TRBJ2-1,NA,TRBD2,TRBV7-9,CASKASGTYNEQFF,TGTGCCAGCAAAGCTAGCGGGACCTACAATGAGCAGTTCTTC
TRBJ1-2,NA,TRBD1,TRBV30,CAWVDLDREVAGYTF,TGTGCCTGGGTCGATTTGGACAGGGAAGTAGCTGGCTACACCTTC
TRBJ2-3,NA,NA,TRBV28,CASSTTGFNTDTQYF,TGTGCCAGCAGTACCACAGGGTTCAACACAGATACGCAGTATTTT
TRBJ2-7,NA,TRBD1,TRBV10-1,CASSESATGGTYEQYF,TGCGCCAGCAGTGAGTCGGCCACAGGGGGCACCTACGAGCAGTACTTC